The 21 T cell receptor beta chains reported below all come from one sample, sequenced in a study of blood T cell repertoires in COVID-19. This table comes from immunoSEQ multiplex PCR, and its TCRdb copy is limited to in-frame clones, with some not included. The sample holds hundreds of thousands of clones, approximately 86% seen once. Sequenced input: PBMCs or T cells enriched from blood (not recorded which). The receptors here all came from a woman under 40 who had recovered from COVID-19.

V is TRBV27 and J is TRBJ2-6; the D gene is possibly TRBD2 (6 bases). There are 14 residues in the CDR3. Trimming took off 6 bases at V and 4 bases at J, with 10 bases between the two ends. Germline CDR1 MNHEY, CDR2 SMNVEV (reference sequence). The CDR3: CASSGGSGANVLTF. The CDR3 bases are TGTGCCAGCAGCGGGGGATCCGGGGCCAACGTCCTGACTTTC.

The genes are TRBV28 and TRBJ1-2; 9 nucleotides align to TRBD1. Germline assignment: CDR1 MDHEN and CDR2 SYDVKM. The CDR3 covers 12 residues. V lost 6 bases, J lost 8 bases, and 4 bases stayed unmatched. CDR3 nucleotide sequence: TGTGCCAGCAGCACAGGGGGCAGGGGCTACACCTTC. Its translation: CASSTGGRGYTF.

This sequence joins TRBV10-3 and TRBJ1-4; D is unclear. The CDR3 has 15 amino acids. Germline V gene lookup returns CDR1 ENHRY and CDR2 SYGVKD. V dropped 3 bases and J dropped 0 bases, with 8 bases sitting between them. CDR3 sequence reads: CAISEFRATNEKLFF. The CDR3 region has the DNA TGTGCCATCAGTGAATTCCGGGCAACTAATGAAAAACTGTTTTTT.

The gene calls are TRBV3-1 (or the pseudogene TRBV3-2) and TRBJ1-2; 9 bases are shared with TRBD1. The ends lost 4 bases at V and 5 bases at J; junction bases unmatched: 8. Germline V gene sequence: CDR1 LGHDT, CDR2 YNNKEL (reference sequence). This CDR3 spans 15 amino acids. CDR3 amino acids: CASSRSTGGGYGYTF. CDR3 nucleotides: TGTGCCAGCAGCCGCTCGACAGGGGGTGGGTATGGCTACACCTTC.

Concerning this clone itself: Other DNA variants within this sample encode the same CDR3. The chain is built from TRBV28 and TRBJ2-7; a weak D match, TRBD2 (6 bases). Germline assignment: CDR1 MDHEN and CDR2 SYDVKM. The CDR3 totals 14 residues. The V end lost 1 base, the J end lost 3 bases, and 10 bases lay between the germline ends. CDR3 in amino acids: CASSLSGTFYEQYF. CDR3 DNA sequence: TGTGCCAGCAGTTTATCAGGGACTTTCTACGAGCAGTACTTC.

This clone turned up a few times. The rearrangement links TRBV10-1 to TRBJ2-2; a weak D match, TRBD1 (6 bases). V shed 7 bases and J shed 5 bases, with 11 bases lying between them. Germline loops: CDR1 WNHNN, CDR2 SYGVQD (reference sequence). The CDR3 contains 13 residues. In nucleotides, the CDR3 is TGCGCCAGCAAGGAACAGGGTACCGGGGAGCTGTTTTTT. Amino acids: CASKEQGTGELFF.

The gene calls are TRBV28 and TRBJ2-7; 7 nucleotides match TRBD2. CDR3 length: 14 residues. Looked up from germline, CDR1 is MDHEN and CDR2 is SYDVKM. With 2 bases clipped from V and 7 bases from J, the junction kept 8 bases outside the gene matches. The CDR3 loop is CASSLGGSGREQYF. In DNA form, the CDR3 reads TGTGCCAGCAGTTTAGGCGGGAGCGGTCGGGAGCAGTACTTC.

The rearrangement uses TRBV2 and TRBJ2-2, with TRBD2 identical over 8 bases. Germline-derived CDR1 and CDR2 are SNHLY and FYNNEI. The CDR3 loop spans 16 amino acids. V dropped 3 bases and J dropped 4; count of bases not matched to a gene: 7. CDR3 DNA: TGTGCCAGCAGTGATGCGCGGGGGGCCGTCACCGGGGAGCTGTTTTTT. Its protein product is CASSDARGAVTGELFF.

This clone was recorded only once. Here the CDR3 DNA reads TGTGCCAGCAGTCTCTGGCTGGGGCTAGCGGGTATAATCGACAATGAGCAGTTCTTC. It translates to CASSLWLGLAGIIDNEQFF. The V gene is TRBV28, the J gene TRBJ2-1; 8 bases line up with TRBD2. Per germline, CDR1 MDHEN and CDR2 SYDVKM. V lost 5 bases, J lost 5 bases, and 20 bases stayed unmatched. CDR3 length equals 19 residues.

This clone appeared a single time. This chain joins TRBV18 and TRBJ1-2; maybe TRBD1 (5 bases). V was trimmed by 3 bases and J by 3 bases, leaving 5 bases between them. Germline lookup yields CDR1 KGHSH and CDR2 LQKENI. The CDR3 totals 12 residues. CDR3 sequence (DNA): TGTGCCAGCTCACCCAGGGACTATGGCTACACCTTC. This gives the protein CASSPRDYGYTF.

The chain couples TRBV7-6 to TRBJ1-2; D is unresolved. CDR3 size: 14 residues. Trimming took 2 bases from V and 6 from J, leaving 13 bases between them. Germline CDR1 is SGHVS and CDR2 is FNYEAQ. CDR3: CASSLRTGRNGYTF. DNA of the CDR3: TGTGCCAGCAGCTTAAGGACGGGGAGGAATGGCTACACCTTC. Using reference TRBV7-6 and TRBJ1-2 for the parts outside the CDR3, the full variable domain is GAGVSQSPRYKVTKRGQDVALRCDPISGHVSLYWYRQALGQGPEFLTYFNYEAQQDKSGLPNDRFSAERPEGSISTLTIQRTEQRDSAMYRCASSLRTGRNGYTFGSGTRLTVV.

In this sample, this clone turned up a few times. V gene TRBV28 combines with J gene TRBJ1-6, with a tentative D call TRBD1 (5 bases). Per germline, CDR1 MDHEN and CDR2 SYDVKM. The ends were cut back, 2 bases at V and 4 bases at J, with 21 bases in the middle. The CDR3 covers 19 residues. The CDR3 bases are TGTGCCAGCAGTTTAGACCCCGCACAGGCGCAGCGTTATAATTCACCCCTCCACTTT. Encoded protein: CASSLDPAQAQRYNSPLHF. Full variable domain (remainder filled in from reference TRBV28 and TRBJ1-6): DVKVTQSSRYLVKRTGEKVFLECVQDMDHENMFWYRQDPGLGLRLIYFSYDVKMKEKGDIPEGYSVSREKKERFSLILESASTNQTSMYLCASSLDPAQAQRYNSPLHFGNGTRLTVT.

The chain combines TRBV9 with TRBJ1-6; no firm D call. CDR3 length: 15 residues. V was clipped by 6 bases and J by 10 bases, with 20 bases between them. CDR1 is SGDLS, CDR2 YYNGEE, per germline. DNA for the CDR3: TGTGCCAGCATTGGGGAGGCGGAGGTCCGCTCACCCCTCCACTTT. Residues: CASIGEAEVRSPLHF.

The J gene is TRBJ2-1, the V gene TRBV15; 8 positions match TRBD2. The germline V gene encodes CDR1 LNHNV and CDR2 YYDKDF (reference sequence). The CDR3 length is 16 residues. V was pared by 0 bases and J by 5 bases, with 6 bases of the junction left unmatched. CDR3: CATSRERGVSNNEQFF. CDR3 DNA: TGTGCCACCAGCAGAGAGCGGGGGGTATCTAACAATGAGCAGTTCTTC.

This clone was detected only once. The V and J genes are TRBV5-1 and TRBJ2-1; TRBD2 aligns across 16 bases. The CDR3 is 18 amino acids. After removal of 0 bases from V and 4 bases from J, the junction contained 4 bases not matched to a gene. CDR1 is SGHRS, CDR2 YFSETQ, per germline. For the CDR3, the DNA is TGCGCCAGCAGCTTGGCCGGGACTAGCGGGAGGGTATACAATGAGCAGTTCTTC. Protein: CASSLAGTSGRVYNEQFF.

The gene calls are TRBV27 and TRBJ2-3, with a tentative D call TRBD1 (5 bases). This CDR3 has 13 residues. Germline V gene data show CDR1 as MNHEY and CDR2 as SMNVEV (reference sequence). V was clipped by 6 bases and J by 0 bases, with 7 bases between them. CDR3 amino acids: CASSDRSTDTQYF. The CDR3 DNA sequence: TGTGCCAGCAGCGACAGAAGCACAGATACGCAGTATTTT.

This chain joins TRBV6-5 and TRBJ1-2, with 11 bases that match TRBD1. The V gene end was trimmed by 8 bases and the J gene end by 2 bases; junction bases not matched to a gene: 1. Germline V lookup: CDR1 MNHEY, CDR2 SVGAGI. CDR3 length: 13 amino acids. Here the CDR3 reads CASRDRGNYGYTF. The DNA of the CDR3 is TGTGCCAGCCGGGACAGGGGGAACTATGGCTACACCTTC.

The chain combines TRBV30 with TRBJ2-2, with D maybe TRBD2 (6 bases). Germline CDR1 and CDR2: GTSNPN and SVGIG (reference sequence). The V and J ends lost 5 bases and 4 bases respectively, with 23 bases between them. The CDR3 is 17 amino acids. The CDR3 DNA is TGTGCCTGGTCTCGGCTCGGGGGAAGGGGTAGCACCGGGGAGCTGTTTTTT. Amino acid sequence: CAWSRLGGRGSTGELFF.

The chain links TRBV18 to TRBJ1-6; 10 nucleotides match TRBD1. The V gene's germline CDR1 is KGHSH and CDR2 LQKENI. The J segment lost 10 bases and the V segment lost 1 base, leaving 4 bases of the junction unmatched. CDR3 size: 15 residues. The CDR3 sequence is CASSPLGTGASPLHF. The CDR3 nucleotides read TGTGCCAGCTCACCACTTGGGACAGGGGCGTCACCCCTCCACTTT. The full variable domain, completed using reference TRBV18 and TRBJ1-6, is NAGVMQNPRHLVRRRGQEARLRCSPMKGHSHVYWYRQLPEEGLKFMVYLQKENIIDESGMPKERFSAEFPKEGPSILRIQQVVRGDSAAYFCASSPLGTGASPLHFGNGTRLTVT.

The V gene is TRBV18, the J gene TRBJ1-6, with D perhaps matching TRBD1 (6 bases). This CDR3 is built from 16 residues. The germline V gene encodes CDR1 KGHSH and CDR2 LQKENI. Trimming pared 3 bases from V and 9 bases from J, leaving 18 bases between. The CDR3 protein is CASSPKSTGMSSPLHF. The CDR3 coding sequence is TGTGCCAGCTCACCCAAATCCACAGGGATGAGTTCACCCCTCCACTTT. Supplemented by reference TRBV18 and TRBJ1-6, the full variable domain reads NAGVMQNPRHLVRRRGQEARLRCSPMKGHSHVYWYRQLPEEGLKFMVYLQKENIIDESGMPKERFSAEFPKEGPSILRIQQVVRGDSAAYFCASSPKSTGMSSPLHFGNGTRLTVT.

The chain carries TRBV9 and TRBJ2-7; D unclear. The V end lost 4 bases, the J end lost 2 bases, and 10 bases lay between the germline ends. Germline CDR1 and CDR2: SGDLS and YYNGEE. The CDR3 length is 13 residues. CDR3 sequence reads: CASSRGFTYEQYF. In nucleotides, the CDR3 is TGTGCCAGCAGCCGCGGCTTCACCTACGAGCAGTACTTC.